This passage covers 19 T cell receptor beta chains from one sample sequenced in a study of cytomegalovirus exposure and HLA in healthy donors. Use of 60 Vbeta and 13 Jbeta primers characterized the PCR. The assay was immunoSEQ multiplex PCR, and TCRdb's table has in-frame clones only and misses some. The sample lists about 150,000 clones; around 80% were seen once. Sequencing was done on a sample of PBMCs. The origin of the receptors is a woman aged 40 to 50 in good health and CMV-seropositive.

The CDR3 region is CASSLGGGNTIYF. CDR3 DNA: TGTGCCAGCAGCTTAGGAGGTGGAAACACCATATATTTT. V is TRBV7-2 and J is TRBJ1-3; D is unresolved. Germline-derived CDR1 and CDR2 are SGHTA and FQGNSA. Between the trimmed V and J ends, which lost 1 base and 3 bases, there was a span of 4 bases. This CDR3 has 13 residues.

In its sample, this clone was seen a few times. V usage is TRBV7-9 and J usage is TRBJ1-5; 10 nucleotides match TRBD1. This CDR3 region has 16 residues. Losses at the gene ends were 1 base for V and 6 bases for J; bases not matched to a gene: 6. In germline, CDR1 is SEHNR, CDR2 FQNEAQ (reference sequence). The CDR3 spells CASSLDSGTGVQPQHF. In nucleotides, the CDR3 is TGTGCCAGCAGCTTAGATTCCGGGACAGGGGTTCAGCCCCAGCATTTT.

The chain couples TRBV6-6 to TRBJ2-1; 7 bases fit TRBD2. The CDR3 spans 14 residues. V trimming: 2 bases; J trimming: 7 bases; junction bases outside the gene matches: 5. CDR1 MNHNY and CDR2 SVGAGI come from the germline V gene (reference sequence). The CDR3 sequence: CASSYSGAANEQFF. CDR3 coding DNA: TGTGCCAGCAGTTACAGCGGGGCGGCAAATGAGCAGTTCTTC.

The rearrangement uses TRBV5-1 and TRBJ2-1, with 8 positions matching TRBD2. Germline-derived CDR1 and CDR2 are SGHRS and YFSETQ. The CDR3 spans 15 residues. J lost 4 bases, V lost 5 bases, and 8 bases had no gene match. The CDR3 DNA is TGCGCCAGCAGTATATCGACTAGCGAGTACAATGAGCAGTTCTTC. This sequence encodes CASSISTSEYNEQFF. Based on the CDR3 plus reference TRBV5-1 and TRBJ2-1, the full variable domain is KAGVTQTPRYLIKTRGQQVTLSCSPISGHRSVSWYQQTPGQGLQFLFEYFSETQRNKGNFPGRFSGRQFSNSRSEMNVSTLELGDSALYLCASSISTSEYNEQFFGPGTRLTVL.

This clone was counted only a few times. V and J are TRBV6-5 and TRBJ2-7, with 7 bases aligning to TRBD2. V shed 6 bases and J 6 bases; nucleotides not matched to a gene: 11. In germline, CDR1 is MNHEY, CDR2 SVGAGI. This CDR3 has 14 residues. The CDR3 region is CASSSPGRLTEQYF. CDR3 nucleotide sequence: TGTGCCAGCAGCTCTCCCGGGAGGTTGACCGAGCAGTACTTC.

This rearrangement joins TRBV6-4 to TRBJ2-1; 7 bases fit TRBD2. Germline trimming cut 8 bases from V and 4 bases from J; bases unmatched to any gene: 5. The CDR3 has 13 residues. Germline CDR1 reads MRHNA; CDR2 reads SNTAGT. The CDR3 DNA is TGTGCCAGCGGGGAGGGCTCATACAATGAGCAGTTCTTC. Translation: CASGEGSYNEQFF.

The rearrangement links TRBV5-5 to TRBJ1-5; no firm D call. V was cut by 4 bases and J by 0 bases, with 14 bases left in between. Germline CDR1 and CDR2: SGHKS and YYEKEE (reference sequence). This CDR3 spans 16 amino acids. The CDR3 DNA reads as TGTGCCAGCAGCGGCGACTCACCGGGTAGCAATCAGCCCCAGCATTTT. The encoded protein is CASSGDSPGSNQPQHF.

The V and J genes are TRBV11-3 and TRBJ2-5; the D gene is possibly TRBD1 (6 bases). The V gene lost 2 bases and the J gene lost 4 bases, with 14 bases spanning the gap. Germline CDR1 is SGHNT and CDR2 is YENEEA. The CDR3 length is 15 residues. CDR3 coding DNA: TGTGCCAGCAGCTTATCGCCAGGGGCTCGAGAGACCCAGTACTTC. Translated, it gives CASSLSPGARETQYF.

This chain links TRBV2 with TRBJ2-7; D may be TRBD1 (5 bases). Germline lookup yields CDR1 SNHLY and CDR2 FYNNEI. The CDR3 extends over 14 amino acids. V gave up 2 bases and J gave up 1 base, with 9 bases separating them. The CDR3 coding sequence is TGTGCCAGCAGTGAATGGCAGGGATCCTACGAGCAGTACTTC. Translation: CASSEWQGSYEQYF.

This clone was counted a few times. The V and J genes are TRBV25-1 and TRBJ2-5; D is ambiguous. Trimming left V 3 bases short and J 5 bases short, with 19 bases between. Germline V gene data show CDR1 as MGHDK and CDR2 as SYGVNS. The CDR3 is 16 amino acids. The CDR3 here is CASSDPSPGTVETQYF. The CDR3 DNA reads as TGTGCCAGCAGTGATCCGTCCCCGGGTACTGTGGAGACCCAGTACTTC.

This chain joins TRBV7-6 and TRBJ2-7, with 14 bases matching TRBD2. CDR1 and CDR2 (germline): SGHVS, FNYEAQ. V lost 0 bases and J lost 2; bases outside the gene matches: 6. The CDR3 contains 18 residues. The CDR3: CASSLAEGTSGRPYEQYF. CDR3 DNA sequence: TGTGCCAGCAGCTTAGCCGAGGGGACTAGCGGGAGACCCTACGAGCAGTACTTC.

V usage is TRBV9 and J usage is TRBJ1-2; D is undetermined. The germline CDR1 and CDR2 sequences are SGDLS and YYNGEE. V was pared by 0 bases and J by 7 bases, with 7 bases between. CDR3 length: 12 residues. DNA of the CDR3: TGTGCCAGCAGCGTAGTCGGTGCTGGCTACACCTTC. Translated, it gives CASSVVGAGYTF.

CDR3 bases: TGTGCCAGCAGCTGGGCGGACAGGGACCACGAGCAGTACTTC. As protein: CASSWADRDHEQYF. The rearrangement joins TRBV7-9 to TRBJ2-7; 8 nucleotides line up with TRBD1. V trimming: 4 bases; J trimming: 5 bases; junction bases outside the gene matches: 7. Germline CDR1 and CDR2: SEHNR and FQNEAQ (reference sequence). There are 14 residues in the CDR3.

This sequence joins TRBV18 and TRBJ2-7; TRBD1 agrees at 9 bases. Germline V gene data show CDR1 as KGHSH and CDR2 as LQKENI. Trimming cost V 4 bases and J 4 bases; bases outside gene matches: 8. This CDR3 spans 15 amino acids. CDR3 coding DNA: TGTGCCAGCTCACGGGGACAGGGCGACCGGTACGAGCAGTACTTC. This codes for CASSRGQGDRYEQYF.

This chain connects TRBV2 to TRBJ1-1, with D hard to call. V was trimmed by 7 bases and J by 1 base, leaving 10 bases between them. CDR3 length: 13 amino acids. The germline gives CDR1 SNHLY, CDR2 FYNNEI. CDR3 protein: CASKSEGNTEAFF. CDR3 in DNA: TGTGCCAGCAAGTCGGAGGGGAACACTGAAGCTTTCTTT.

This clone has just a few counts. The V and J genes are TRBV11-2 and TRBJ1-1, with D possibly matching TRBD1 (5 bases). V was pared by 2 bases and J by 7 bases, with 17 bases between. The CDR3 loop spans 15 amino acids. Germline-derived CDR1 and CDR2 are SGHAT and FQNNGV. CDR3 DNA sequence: TGTGCCAGCAGCTTATTGGGGCAGTACGTTTATGAAGCTTTCTTT. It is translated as CASSLLGQYVYEAFF.

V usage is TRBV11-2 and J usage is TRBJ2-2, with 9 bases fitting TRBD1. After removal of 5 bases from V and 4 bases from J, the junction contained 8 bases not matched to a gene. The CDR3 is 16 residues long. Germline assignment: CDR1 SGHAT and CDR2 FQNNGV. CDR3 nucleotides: TGTGCCAGCAGCCCCCAGGACAGGGGAGGCACCGGGGAGCTGTTTTTT. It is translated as CASSPQDRGGTGELFF.

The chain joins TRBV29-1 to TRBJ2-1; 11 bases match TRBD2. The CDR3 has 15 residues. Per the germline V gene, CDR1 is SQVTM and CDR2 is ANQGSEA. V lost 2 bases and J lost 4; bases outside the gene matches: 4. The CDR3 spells CSVESGTSGYNEQFF. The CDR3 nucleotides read TGCAGCGTTGAAAGCGGGACTAGCGGTTACAATGAGCAGTTCTTC.

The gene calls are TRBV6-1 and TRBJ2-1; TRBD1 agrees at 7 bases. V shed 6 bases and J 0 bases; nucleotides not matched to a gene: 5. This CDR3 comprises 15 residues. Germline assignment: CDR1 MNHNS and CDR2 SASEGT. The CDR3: CASRLTGSSYNEQFF. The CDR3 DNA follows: TGTGCCAGCAGACTGACAGGGAGCTCCTACAATGAGCAGTTCTTC.